The present T cell receptor (beta chain) was sequenced within a study of blood T cell repertoires in COVID-19 (dated by TCRdb to the early 2020s). Context from the whole study: Collaborator samples came from the United States, Italy and Spain and covered acute and convalescent phases of COVID-19. The prospective study material was composed of cDNA or gDNA derived from T cells, B-cell-depleted T cells, or PBMCs. Deeply sampled blood TCRbeta repertoires from subjects exposed to, actively infected with, or recovered from COVID-19 were included in the dataset. The repertoires were released in a freely available public database intended as a resource for research on the immune response to SARS-CoV-2. Samples came from the ongoing ImmuneRACE study (first 160 participants) plus 1,254 subjects from 6 global collaborators. A de-identified subject ID, COVID-19 status, age in years and sex were almost always included in the sample metadata. Where available, HLA class I and class II types were taken from metadata supplied by the sample provider and were not determined by assay-based typing. Results the study describes overall, beyond this receptor: The amount of clinical and demographic metadata varied by source and participant and was provided uncurated.

As to this clone: The antigen it recognizes is unknown. Base qualities are not at hand, and no much larger clone is one base apart.

TCRbeta CDR3 regions were amplified from genomic DNA using the immunoSEQ Assay, a bias-controlled multiplex PCR. For the original study's pipeline: The number of nucleated cells in each sample was estimated by amplification of reference gene primers within the assay. Sequence reads were collapsed and filtered to measure the absolute abundance of every unique TCRbeta CDR3 rearrangement. For each sample, productive Simpson clonality was calculated as the square root of Simpson's diversity index over productive rearrangements. Entries here come from immuneACCESS through TCRdb and include only in-frame sequences with V and J called. Some clones fail to appear in such tables; in the studies checked, an unresolved V gene covers under half of the shortfall, and the cause of the remainder is unknown. V, J and clone size are those of that table, while D and trimming were read from the DNA. For this sample there are 270,000 or so clones; roughly nine tenths appear just once. More than 10% of the sample rests with the top ten.

At one collaborating source in Seattle, patients were enrolled during active infection and were followed longitudinally through the course of disease. The collaborating institutions used their own protocols to collect whole blood in K2EDTA tubes. For TCRbeta analysis, collaborators shipped samples as frozen whole blood, isolated PBMCs, or DNA extracted from either of those sample types. Germline trimming: 7 bases from V, 8 bases from J; junction bases outside gene matches: 21. CDR1 LNHDA and CDR2 SQIVND are derived from the germline V gene (reference sequence). The CDR3 goes from the cysteine to the phenylalanine over 17 residues. The sequence is cut down to CDR3 DNA, 51 bases in frame from base 1.

The sequence is built from TRBV19 and TRBJ1-2, and 8 junctional nucleotides match TRBD1. Specimen: peripheral blood. The sequence came from a woman aged 25 to 39 with COVID-19, enrolled during active disease. The CDR3 reads as follows: CASTPSGGDRGRVGYTF. The nucleotide sequence is TGTGCCAGTACCCCAAGCGGTGGAGACAGGGGACGTGTGGGCTACACCTTC.